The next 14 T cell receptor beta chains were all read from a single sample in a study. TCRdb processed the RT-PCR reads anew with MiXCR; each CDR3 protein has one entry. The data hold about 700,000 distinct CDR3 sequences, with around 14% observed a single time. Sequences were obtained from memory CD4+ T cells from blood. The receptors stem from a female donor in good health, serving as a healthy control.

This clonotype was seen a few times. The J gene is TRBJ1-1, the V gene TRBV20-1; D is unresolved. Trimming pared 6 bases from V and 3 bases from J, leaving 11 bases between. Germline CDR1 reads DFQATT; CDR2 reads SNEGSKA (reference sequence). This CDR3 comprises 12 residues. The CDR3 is CSARHRDTEAFF. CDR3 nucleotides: TGCAGTGCCAGACATAGGGACACTGAAGCTTTCTTT.

The CDR3 DNA follows: TGTGCCAGCAGCCGACAGGCGGGTGCGAACACCGGGGAGCTGTTTTTT. It specifies CASSRQAGANTGELFF. The J gene is TRBJ2-2, the V gene TRBV11-1; the D gene is possibly TRBD1 (6 bases). Per germline, CDR1 SGHAT and CDR2 FQDESV (reference sequence). V was shortened by 5 bases and J by 0 bases, with 13 bases between the two germline ends. The CDR3 runs 16 residues.

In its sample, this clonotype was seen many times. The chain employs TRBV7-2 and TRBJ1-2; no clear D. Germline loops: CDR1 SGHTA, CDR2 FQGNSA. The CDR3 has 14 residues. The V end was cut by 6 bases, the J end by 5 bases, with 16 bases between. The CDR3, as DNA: TGTGCCAGCAGTACCTCCGGGGTGTGGTATGGCTACACCTTC. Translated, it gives CASSTSGVWYGYTF.

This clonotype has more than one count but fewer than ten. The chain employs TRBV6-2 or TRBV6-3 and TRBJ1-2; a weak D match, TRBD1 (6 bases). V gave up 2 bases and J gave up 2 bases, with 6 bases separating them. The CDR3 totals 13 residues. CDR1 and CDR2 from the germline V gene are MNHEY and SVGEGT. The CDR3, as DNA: TGTGCCAGCAGTTACCAGGGGAACTATGGCTACACCTTC. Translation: CASSYQGNYGYTF.

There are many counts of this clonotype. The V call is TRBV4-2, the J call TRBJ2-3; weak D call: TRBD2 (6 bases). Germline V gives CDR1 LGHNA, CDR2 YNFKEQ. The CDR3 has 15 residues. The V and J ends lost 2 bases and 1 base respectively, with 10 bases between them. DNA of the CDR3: TGTGCCAGCAGCCAAACCGCTAGCGGCACAGATACGCAGTATTTT. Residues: CASSQTASGTDTQYF.

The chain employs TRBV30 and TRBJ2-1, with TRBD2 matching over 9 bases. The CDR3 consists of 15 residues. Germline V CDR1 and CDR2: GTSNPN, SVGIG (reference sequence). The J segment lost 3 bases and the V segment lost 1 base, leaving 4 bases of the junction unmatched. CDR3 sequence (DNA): TGTGCCTGGAGTGGAATGACTAGCGGCTACAATGAGCAGTTCTTC. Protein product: CAWSGMTSGYNEQFF.

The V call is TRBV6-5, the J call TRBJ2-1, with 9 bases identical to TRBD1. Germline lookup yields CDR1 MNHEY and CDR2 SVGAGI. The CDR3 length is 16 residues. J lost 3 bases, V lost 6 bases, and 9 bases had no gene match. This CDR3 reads CASSRGPGQGYNEQFF. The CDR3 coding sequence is TGTGCCAGCAGCCGGGGGCCGGGACAGGGCTACAATGAGCAGTTCTTC.

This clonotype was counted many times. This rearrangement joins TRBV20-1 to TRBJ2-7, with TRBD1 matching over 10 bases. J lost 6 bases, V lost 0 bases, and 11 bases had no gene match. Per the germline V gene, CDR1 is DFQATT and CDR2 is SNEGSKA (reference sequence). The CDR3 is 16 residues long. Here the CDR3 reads CSARDRTGTGVTEQYF. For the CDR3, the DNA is TGCAGTGCTAGAGACCGAACCGGGACAGGGGTAACCGAGCAGTACTTC.

CDR3 sequence reads: CSARSPGSSFEQYF. The CDR3 DNA reads as TGCAGTGCTAGATCCCCGGGGTCGAGCTTCGAGCAGTACTTC. The chain uses TRBV20-1 and TRBJ2-7; D is possibly TRBD2 (5 bases). Germline values: CDR1 DFQATT, CDR2 SNEGSKA (reference sequence). Trimming stripped 2 bases from V and 6 bases from J, with 17 bases between. This CDR3 has 14 amino acids.

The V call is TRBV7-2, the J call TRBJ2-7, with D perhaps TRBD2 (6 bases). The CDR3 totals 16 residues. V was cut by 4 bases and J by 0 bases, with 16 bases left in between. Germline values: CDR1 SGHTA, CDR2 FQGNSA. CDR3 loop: CASSSYRSGSSYEQYF. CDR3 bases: TGTGCCAGCAGCTCGTACCGTAGCGGCAGCTCCTACGAGCAGTACTTC.

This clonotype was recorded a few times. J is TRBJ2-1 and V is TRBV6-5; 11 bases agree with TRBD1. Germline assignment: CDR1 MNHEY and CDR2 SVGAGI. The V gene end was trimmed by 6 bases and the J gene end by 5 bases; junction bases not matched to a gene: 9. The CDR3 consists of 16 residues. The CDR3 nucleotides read TGTGCCAGCAGAAAAACCGGGACAGGGGGTAACAATGAGCAGTTCTTC. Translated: CASRKTGTGGNNEQFF.

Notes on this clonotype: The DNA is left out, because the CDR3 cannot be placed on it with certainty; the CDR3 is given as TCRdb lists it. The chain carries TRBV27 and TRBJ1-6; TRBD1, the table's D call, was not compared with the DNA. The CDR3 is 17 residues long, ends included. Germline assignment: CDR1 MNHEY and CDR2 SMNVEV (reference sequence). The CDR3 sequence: CASSFGAGLTYNSPLHF.

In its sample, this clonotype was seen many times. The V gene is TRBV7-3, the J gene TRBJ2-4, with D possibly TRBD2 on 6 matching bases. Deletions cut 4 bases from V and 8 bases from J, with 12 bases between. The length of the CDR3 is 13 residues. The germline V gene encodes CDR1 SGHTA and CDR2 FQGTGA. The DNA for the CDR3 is TGTGCCAGCAGCTCATACACGGGGGACATTCAGTACTTC. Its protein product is CASSSYTGDIQYF. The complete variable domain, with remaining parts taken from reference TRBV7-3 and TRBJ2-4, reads GAGVSQTPSNKVTEKGKYVELRCDPISGHTALYWYRQSLGQGPEFLIYFQGTGAADDSGLPNDRFFAVRPEGSVSTLKIQRTERGDSAVYLCASSSYTGDIQYFGAGTRLSVL.

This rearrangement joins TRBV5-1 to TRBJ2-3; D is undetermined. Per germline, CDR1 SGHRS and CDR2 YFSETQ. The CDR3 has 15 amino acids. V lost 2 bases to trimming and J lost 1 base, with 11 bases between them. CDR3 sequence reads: CASSFTDGGTDTQYF. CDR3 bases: TGCGCCAGCAGCTTTACGGATGGGGGCACAGATACGCAGTATTTT.